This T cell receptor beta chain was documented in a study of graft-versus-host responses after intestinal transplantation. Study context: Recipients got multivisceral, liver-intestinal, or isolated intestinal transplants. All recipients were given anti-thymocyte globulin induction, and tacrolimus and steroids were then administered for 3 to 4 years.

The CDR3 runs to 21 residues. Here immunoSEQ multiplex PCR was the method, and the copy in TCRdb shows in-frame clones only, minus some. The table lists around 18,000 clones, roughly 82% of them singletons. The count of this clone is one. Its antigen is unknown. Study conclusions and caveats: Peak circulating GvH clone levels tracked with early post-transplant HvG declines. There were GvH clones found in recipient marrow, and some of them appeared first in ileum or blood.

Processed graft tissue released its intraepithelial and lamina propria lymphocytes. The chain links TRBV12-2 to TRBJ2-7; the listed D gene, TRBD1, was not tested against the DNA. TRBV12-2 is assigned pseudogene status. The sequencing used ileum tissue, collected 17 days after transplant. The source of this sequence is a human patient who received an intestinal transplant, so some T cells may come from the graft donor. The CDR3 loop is CASRSRQPGWEDRGHRYEQYF. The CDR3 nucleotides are TGTGCAAGTCGCTCACGACAACCCGGCTGGGAGGACAGGGGCCACCGTTACGAGCAGTACTTC.